By share of the sample, the clone carrying this T cell receptor (beta chain) is medium-sized. Its antigen is still unknown. This entry is derived from a study of T and B cells in COVID-19 patients. Study-wide background: Critical illness requiring mechanical ventilation or extracorporeal membrane oxygenation affected three fifths of the roughly 20 active-infection patients. In the active-infection cohort, about 90% of the roughly 20 patients had comorbidities linked to unfavorable COVID-19 outcome.

TRB rearrangements were amplified by multiplex PCR with BIOMED2 TRB-A/B primers. A single record per CDR3 protein comes from TCRdb applying MiXCR to the multiplex PCR reads. Among about 11,000 distinct CDR3 sequences listed, 33% were seen once. From blood, about 240-550 ng of genomic DNA served as TRB template. Germline CDR1 and CDR2: SGHDT and YYEEEE. V shed 3 bases and J shed 5 bases, with 16 bases lying between them. This CDR3 is built from 15 residues. Study-level results: The recovered cohort had some 2,000 exclusive TCR clusters, including some 33 low generation probability clusters. In COVID-19 patients, T cell receptor beta variable and joining gene use was reportedly strongly skewed.

This sequence joins TRBV5-6 and TRBJ2-3; the D gene could be TRBD1 or TRBD2 (5 bases each). Sequenced: blood. The TCR comes from a human donor with active COVID-19. DNA for the CDR3: TGTGCCAGCAGCTCAGACGGACTGAGGGGAGATACGCAGTATTTT. Translation: CASSSDGLRGDTQYF. Looking up the rest from reference TRBV5-6 and TRBJ2-3 gives the full variable domain: DAGVTQSPTHLIKTRGQQVTLRCSPKSGHDTVSWYQQALGQGPQFIFQYYEEEERQRGNFPDRFSGHQFPNYSSELNVNALLLGDSALYLCASSSDGLRGDTQYFGPGTRLTVL.